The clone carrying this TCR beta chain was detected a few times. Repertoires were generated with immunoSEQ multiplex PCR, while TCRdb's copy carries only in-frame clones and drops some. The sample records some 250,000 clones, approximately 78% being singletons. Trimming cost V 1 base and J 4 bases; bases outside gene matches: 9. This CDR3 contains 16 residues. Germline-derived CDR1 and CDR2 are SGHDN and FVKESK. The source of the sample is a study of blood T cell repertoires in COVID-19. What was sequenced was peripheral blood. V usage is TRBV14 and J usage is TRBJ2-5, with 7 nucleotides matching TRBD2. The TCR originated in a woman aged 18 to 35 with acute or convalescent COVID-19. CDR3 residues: CASSQGYLGRRETQYF. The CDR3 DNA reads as TGTGCCAGCAGCCAAGGGTACCTCGGGAGGCGAGAGACCCAGTACTTC. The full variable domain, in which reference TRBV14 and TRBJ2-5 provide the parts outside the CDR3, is EAGVTQFPSHSVIEKGQTVTLRCDPISGHDNLYWYRRVMGKEIKFLLHFVKESKQDESGMPNNRFLAERTGGTYSTLKVQPAELEDSGVYFCASSQGYLGRRETQYFGPGTRLLVL.